This T cell receptor (beta chain) was observed in a study of cytomegalovirus exposure and HLA in healthy donors. On the study more broadly: The same platform was used for the 100 to 150 validation repertoires and the roughly 730 first-cohort repertoires, a later analysis reported.

Generated by immunoSEQ multiplex PCR, the TCRdb table keeps only in-frame clones and is missing some. The sample holds roughly 200,000 clones, roughly 77% seen once. V trimming: 6 bases; J trimming: 3 bases; junction bases outside the gene matches: 4. The CDR3 covers 14 residues. Germline V CDR1 and CDR2: SNHLY, FYNNEI. This clonotype was sampled from a woman aged 25-40 years in good health and CMV-seronegative. The specimen was PBMCs. The V call is TRBV2, the J call TRBJ1-3; 8 bases match TRBD1. The DNA for the CDR3 is TGTGCCAGCAGAACAGACAGGGGTGGAAACACCATATATTTT. It is translated as CASRTDRGGNTIYF.